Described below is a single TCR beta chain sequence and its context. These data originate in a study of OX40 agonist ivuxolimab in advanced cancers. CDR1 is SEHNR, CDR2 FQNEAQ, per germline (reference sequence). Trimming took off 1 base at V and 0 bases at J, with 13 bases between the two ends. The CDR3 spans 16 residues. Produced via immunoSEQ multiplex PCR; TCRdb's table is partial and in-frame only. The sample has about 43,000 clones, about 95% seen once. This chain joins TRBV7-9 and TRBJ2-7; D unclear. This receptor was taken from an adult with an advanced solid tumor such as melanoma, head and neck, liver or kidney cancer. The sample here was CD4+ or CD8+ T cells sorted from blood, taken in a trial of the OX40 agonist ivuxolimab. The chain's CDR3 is CASSLGTGSSSYEQYF. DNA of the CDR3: TGTGCCAGCAGCTTAGGGACCGGGTCGAGCTCCTACGAGCAGTACTTC.